The TCR beta chain under discussion was sequenced for a study of identifying expanded T cells in peripheral blood. Concerning this clone: The antigen remains unidentified.

The assay was immunoSEQ multiplex PCR, and TCRdb's table has in-frame clones only and misses some. Seen here are 97,000 or so clones, more than 70% observed once, and the top ten hold 11% to 15%. This CDR3 region has 18 residues. The V and J ends lost 4 bases and 2 bases, in that order; junction bases with no gene match: 6. CDR1 and CDR2 from the germline V gene are LNHDA and SQIVND (reference sequence). General observations from the study: Over around two and four weeks, about 16 and 19 clones changed, versus 1.2 between replicates. Two-week clone count variance significantly increased as total template count grew.

No infections or other immune events were documented during collection. The sequenced material came from blood. The rearrangement uses TRBV19 and TRBJ2-6, with TRBD2 identical over 12 bases. The TCR originated in a person aged 18 to 75 in good health. CDR3 nucleotide sequence: TGTGCCAGTAGTACCCGACTAGCGGGAGTGACTGGGGCCAACGTCCTGACTTTC. Its protein product is CASSTRLAGVTGANVLTF.